The source of this T cell receptor beta chain is a study of T cells after yellow fever vaccination. Via MiXCR, TCRdb re-called the 5' RACE reads, giving one row per CDR3 protein. The sample includes 300,000 or so distinct CDR3 sequences, roughly 6.8% of them seen just once. This CDR3 spans 15 amino acids. The ends were cut back, 4 bases at V and 8 bases at J, with 18 bases in the middle. Germline V gives CDR1 SGHTA, CDR2 FQGNSA. This sequence joins TRBV7-2 and TRBJ2-1; D is possibly TRBD1 (5 bases). This sequence was found in a man younger than 35 who received the YFV17D yellow fever vaccine. This material consisted of PBMCs, taken roughly 46 days after the first yellow fever vaccination. The chain's CDR3 is CASSSRVGVRDEQFF. The CDR3 region has the DNA TGTGCCAGCAGCTCCAGGGTTGGGGTACGTGATGAGCAGTTCTTC.